These 31 T cell receptor beta chains originate from one sample sequenced in a study of patients and donors after allogeneic stem cell transplantation. MiXCR, run by TCRdb on the RT-PCR reads, gives a single entry per CDR3 protein. The sample consists of about 960,000 distinct CDR3 sequences, approximately 18% of them appearing once. The sample taken for sequencing was blood, either unsorted or a sorted T cell fraction (not recorded which). Receptors were obtained from a human donor who was either an allogeneic HSCT recipient or a stem cell or donor lymphocyte infusion donor (not recorded which). It is not recorded whose cells these are; they may come from a transplant donor.

This clonotype was seen many times. J is TRBJ2-5 and V is TRBV18; D is ambiguous. The CDR3 has 13 amino acids. Trimming removed 0 bases from V and 5 bases from J, with 7 bases in between. Germline CDR1 KGHSH, CDR2 LQKENI. In nucleotides, the CDR3 is TGTGCCAGCTCACCACCGGGGTTGGAGACCCAGTACTTC. This encodes CASSPPGLETQYF.

The rearrangement uses TRBV4-2 and TRBJ2-3, with D hard to call. Germline V gene lookup returns CDR1 LGHNA and CDR2 YNFKEQ. V was cut by 0 bases and J by 3 bases, with 19 bases left in between. The CDR3 is 18 residues long. In DNA form, the CDR3 reads TGTGCCAGCAGCCAAGATATAAAGGCGGTAGAGCTTACAGATACGCAGTATTTT. This sequence encodes CASSQDIKAVELTDTQYF.

The J gene is TRBJ2-6, the V gene TRBV6-1; 11 bases are a match to TRBD1. Germline-derived CDR1 and CDR2 are MNHNS and SASEGT. V lost 5 bases, J lost 2 bases, and 5 bases stayed unmatched. The CDR3 covers 17 residues. DNA of the CDR3: TGTGCCAGCAGTAAGGGACAGGGGGAGGCTGGGGCCAACGTCCTGACTTTC. Translation: CASSKGQGEAGANVLTF.

The rearrangement joins TRBV7-2 to TRBJ2-4, with D perhaps matching TRBD1 or TRBD2 (5 bases each). V lost 11 bases to trimming and J lost 1 base, with 12 bases between them. Per the germline V gene, CDR1 is SGHTA and CDR2 is FQGNSA. This CDR3 is built from 13 residues. The CDR3 reads CAAGAAAKNIQYF. CDR3 sequence (DNA): TGTGCCGCCGGGGCGGCGGCCAAAAACATTCAGTACTTC.

The table lists this clonotype with a few counts. This rearrangement joins TRBV6-2 or TRBV6-3 to TRBJ1-2, with a possible D match to TRBD1 (6 bases). This CDR3 contains 14 residues. V was clipped by 6 bases and J by 5 bases, with 16 bases between them. The germline V gene encodes CDR1 MNHEY and CDR2 SVGEGT. CDR3 sequence reads: CASRPRGQSYGYTF. The CDR3 nucleotides are TGTGCCAGCAGACCGCGGGGGCAAAGTTATGGCTACACCTTC.

In its sample, this clonotype was seen a few times. CDR3 sequence (DNA): TGTGCCAGCAGTCCCACCCCGGGCGGTACCTACGAGCAGTACTTC. Residues: CASSPTPGGTYEQYF. The chain links TRBV6-1 to TRBJ2-7; D remains ambiguous. Trimming left V 5 bases short and J 2 bases short, with 16 bases between. From germline, CDR1 is MNHNS and CDR2 SASEGT. The CDR3 is 15 residues long.

V is TRBV6-7 and J is TRBJ2-6, with D perhaps TRBD1 (5 bases). TRBV6-7 is reported as an ORF; its role is uncertain. The ends were cut back, 10 bases at V and 4 bases at J, with 14 bases in the middle. The CDR3 runs 14 residues. The CDR3 bases are TGTGCCATTTTACAGGTGCGAGGGGCCAACGTCCTGACTTTC. Its protein is CAILQVRGANVLTF.

The chain recombines TRBV9 with TRBJ1-2, with 9 bases identical to TRBD1. The CDR3 has 15 amino acids. J gave up 2 bases and V 4 bases, and 6 bases lay outside the gene matches. Germline V gene lookup returns CDR1 SGDLS and CDR2 YYNGEE. CDR3 nucleotides: TGTGCCAGCAGCCGCACAGGGGGCGCGAACTATGGCTACACCTTC. As protein: CASSRTGGANYGYTF.

The rearrangement uses TRBV24-1 and TRBJ1-2; TRBD1 agrees at 8 bases. Germline V CDR1 and CDR2: KGHDR, SFDVKD. With 4 bases clipped from V and 3 bases from J, the junction kept 6 bases outside the gene matches. The CDR3 totals 15 residues. The chain's CDR3 is CATSDQTGADYGYTF. Written as DNA, the CDR3 is TGTGCCACCAGTGACCAGACAGGGGCCGACTATGGCTACACCTTC.

This clonotype occurred many times. This chain links TRBV6-2 or TRBV6-3 with TRBJ2-1, with D perhaps assigned TRBD1 or TRBD2 (5 bases each). Germline CDR1 and CDR2: MNHEY and SVGEGT. The CDR3 runs to 13 residues. V was clipped by 8 bases and J by 4 bases, with 12 bases between them. CDR3 amino acids: CASVTGRYNEQFF. CDR3 in DNA: TGTGCCAGCGTTACGGGACGATACAATGAGCAGTTCTTC.

This clonotype has only a few counts. V is TRBV4-3 and J is TRBJ2-2, with TRBD1 matching over 9 bases. Germline CDR1 reads LGHNA; CDR2 reads YSLEER. V trimming: 6 bases; J trimming: 0 bases; junction bases outside the gene matches: 5. The CDR3 runs to 16 residues. CDR3 nucleotide sequence: TGCGCCAGCAGTAAAGGACAGGGGACGAACACCGGGGAGCTGTTTTTT. Translated: CASSKGQGTNTGELFF.

In this sample, this clonotype turned up many times. The chain links TRBV12-3 or TRBV12-4 to TRBJ1-2; D gene ambiguous. V lost 3 bases to trimming and J lost 4 bases, with 9 bases between them. The CDR3 length is 13 residues. The CDR3 coding sequence is TGTGCCAGCAGTTTCGGCAAGGGCTATGGCTACACCTTC. Protein product: CASSFGKGYGYTF.

The genes are TRBV20-1 and TRBJ1-1; D possibly corresponds to TRBD1 (5 bases). This CDR3 has 14 amino acids. V dropped 3 bases and J dropped 4 bases, with 15 bases sitting between them. Germline V gene lookup returns CDR1 DFQATT and CDR2 SNEGSKA (reference sequence). As DNA, the CDR3 is TGCAGTGCTAGTAATGCCCAGGGAAGCACTGAAGCTTTCTTT. This codes for CSASNAQGSTEAFF.

The rearrangement joins TRBV20-1 to TRBJ2-1, with D possibly being TRBD2 (6 bases). CDR3 size: 16 residues. The V gene's germline CDR1 is DFQATT and CDR2 SNEGSKA (reference sequence). The V gene lost 3 bases and the J gene lost 4 bases, with 19 bases spanning the gap. The DNA of the CDR3 is TGCAGTGCTAGCAGTTGGGACTCCCTACCTTACAATGAGCAGTTCTTC. Its translation is CSASSWDSLPYNEQFF.

This clonotype was observed a handful of times. For the CDR3, the DNA is TGTGCCAGCAGTTCCTGGGGAAACACAGATACGCAGTATTTT. Translated: CASSSWGNTDTQYF. This chain links TRBV6-5 with TRBJ2-3, with D unresolved. Trimming stripped 4 bases from V and 2 bases from J, with 10 bases between. The germline CDR1 and CDR2 sequences are MNHEY and SVGAGI. The CDR3 extends over 14 amino acids.

This rearrangement joins TRBV7-3 to TRBJ2-3, with 8 bases aligning to TRBD1. This CDR3 is 18 amino acids long. J was trimmed by 4 bases and V by 4 bases; bases with no gene match: 16. The V gene's germline CDR1 is SGHTA and CDR2 FQGTGA. The CDR3 loop is CASSSGQGPSLGSDTQYF. The CDR3 DNA reads TGTGCCAGCAGCTCAGGACAGGGACCTTCCCTGGGGTCAGATACGCAGTATTTT.

This clonotype has at least ten counts. One junction end does not reproduce the germline sequence, and a read error may be involved. V gene TRBV29-1 combines with J gene TRBJ2-1; D is unresolved. The CDR3 is made up of 13 amino acids. Germline CDR1 reads SQVTM; CDR2 reads ANQGSEA. CDR3 residues: CSGEWQIENEQFF. The CDR3 nucleotides are TGCAGCGGTGAATGGCAGATAGAGAATGAGCAGTTCTTC.

This clonotype occurred a few times. This chain links TRBV24-1 with TRBJ2-2; 13 bases map to TRBD2. Germline CDR1 and CDR2: KGHDR and SFDVKD. This CDR3 contains 17 residues. The J segment lost 6 bases and the V segment lost 4 bases, leaving 7 bases of the junction unmatched. The CDR3 nucleotides read TGTGCCACCAGTGAAACATCGGGACTAGCGGGACCCGGGGAGCTGTTTTTT. It codes for CATSETSGLAGPGELFF.

V gene TRBV6-2 or TRBV6-3 combines with J gene TRBJ2-1, with no clear D. CDR1 and CDR2 (germline): MNHEY, SVGEGT. Trimming pared 1 base from V and 5 bases from J, leaving 18 bases between. CDR3 length equals 17 residues. The CDR3 region has the DNA TGTGCCAGCAGTTACTACCCCCGGCTAACCCCCCACAATGAGCAGTTCTTC. Translating gives CASSYYPRLTPHNEQFF.

The rearrangement joins TRBV20-1 to TRBJ2-7; D possibly corresponds to TRBD1 (6 bases). The CDR3 is 14 residues long. Trimming shortened V by 6 bases and J by 5 bases, and 20 bases separated the two germline ends. In germline, CDR1 is DFQATT, CDR2 SNEGSKA (reference sequence). The CDR3 region is CSALIQGRVHEQYF. Written as DNA, the CDR3 is TGCAGTGCCCTAATACAGGGTAGGGTCCACGAGCAGTACTTC.

As regards this clonotype: Germline and junction disagree at one end, which may indicate a read error. The rearrangement joins TRBV7-7 to TRBJ2-3; D unresolved. The length of the CDR3 is 15 residues. Germline values: CDR1 SSHAT, CDR2 FNYEAQ (reference sequence). In nucleotides, the CDR3 is TGTGCTAGCAGCTTCCCCCAGGATATCAGTGACACGCAGTATTTT. As protein: CASSFPQDISDTQYF.

Only a few counts were recorded for this clonotype. The CDR3 coding sequence is TGCAGTGCCCGGACTAGGCCCACAGATACGCAGTATTTT. Its translation is CSARTRPTDTQYF. The J gene is TRBJ2-3, the V gene TRBV20-1; 7 nucleotides agree with TRBD2. CDR3 length equals 13 residues. Germline assignment: CDR1 DFQATT and CDR2 SNEGSKA (reference sequence). Germline trimming cut 6 bases from V and 2 bases from J; bases unmatched to any gene: 5.

This sequence joins TRBV2 and TRBJ2-3, with D possibly being TRBD1 or TRBD2 (6 bases each). The CDR3 extends over 12 amino acids. CDR1 is SNHLY, CDR2 FYNNEI, per germline. The germline V and J ends were trimmed by 8 bases and 6 bases, with 12 bases remaining between them. The CDR3, as DNA: TGTGCCAGCGGAGGGGGTAGCGATACGCAGTATTTT. It encodes CASGGGSDTQYF.

This clonotype has more than one count but fewer than ten. The V call is TRBV6-2 or TRBV6-3, the J call TRBJ2-1; 8 bases map to TRBD1. The CDR3 runs to 13 residues. Germline V lookup: CDR1 MNHEY, CDR2 SVGEGT. V shed 2 bases and J 6 bases; nucleotides not matched to a gene: 0. CDR3 sequence: CASSYQGANEQFF. Here the CDR3 DNA reads TGTGCCAGCAGTTACCAGGGGGCCAATGAGCAGTTCTTC.

This clonotype is a singleton in its sample. Germline is not matched at one junction end, which may reflect a read error. The chain recombines TRBV15 with TRBJ2-3; 12 positions match TRBD2. Germline CDR1 LNHNV, CDR2 YYDKDF (reference sequence). The CDR3 extends over 16 amino acids. CDR3 nucleotides: TGTGCCACCACCAGAGTGACTAGCGGGGGTCCAGATACGCAGTATTTT. Translation: CATTRVTSGGPDTQYF.

Only a few counts were recorded for this clonotype. V and J are TRBV5-1 and TRBJ2-1; the match to TRBD1 covers 7 bases. Germline values: CDR1 SGHRS, CDR2 YFSETQ. V lost 0 bases, J lost 3 bases, and 6 bases stayed unmatched. The CDR3 is 16 amino acids. CDR3 region: CASSLAERQGYNEQFF. The DNA of the CDR3 is TGCGCCAGCAGCTTGGCCGAGAGACAGGGCTACAATGAGCAGTTCTTC.

This sequence joins TRBV7-2 and TRBJ1-2; TRBD1 is a possible D gene (5 bases). Germline CDR1 reads SGHTA; CDR2 reads FQGNSA. Trimming took 4 bases from V and 8 from J, leaving 20 bases between them. The CDR3 totals 15 residues. CDR3 nucleotide sequence: TGTGCCAGCAGCTCAGGGCCTTCTAGTCAGGACGGCTACACCTTC. Translation: CASSSGPSSQDGYTF.

The chain uses TRBV12-3 or TRBV12-4 and TRBJ1-1; TRBD1 matches at 7 bases. The trim removed 4 bases at V and 11 bases at J, leaving 7 bases unmatched. This CDR3 has 12 residues. CDR3: CASSSRGQVAFF. DNA of the CDR3: TGTGCCAGCAGTTCACGCGGACAGGTTGCTTTCTTT.

The chain carries TRBV12-3 or TRBV12-4 and TRBJ2-1; TRBD1 agrees at 11 bases. V was clipped by 6 bases and J by 1 base; unmatched bases: 2. The CDR3 loop spans 15 amino acids. CDR3 sequence: CASSGQGASYNEQFF. CDR3 coding DNA: TGTGCCAGCAGCGGACAGGGGGCTTCCTACAATGAGCAGTTCTTC.

The chain employs TRBV5-1 and TRBJ1-2; D uncertain. The CDR3 totals 14 residues. Germline values: CDR1 SGHRS, CDR2 YFSETQ. The germline V and J ends were trimmed by 1 base and 6 bases, with 13 bases remaining between them. In DNA form, the CDR3 reads TGCGCCAGCAGCTTGTCCGGAGGATGGGATGGCTACACCTTC. Translation gives CASSLSGGWDGYTF.

This clonotype has a handful of counts. The V call is TRBV20-1, the J call TRBJ2-1, with D perhaps TRBD2 (6 bases). CDR1 is DFQATT and CDR2 is SNEGSKA in the germline V gene (reference sequence). The CDR3 length is 14 residues. V was cut by 0 bases and J by 6 bases, with 12 bases left in between. The CDR3 DNA reads as TGCAGTGCTAGAGATAGGCTAGCGCCCAATGAGCAGTTCTTC. It yields the protein CSARDRLAPNEQFF.